The T cell receptor (beta chain) under discussion was sequenced for a study of PD-1 blockade in classical Hodgkin lymphoma. Study summary: Patients received nivolumab 3 mg/kg intravenously every 2 weeks. Study-level findings and limits: The study found that TCR diversity rose significantly by C4D1 in CD4+ but not CD8+ cells.

Using immunoSEQ multiplex PCR, the repertoire was profiled, and TCRdb retains in-frame clones only, with some absent. The sample includes fewer than 30,000 clones, approximately 80% of them seen just once. Autologous stem cell transplantation was followed by relapse in every patient, and brentuximab vedotin exposure varied. Best response was recorded as complete response, partial response or progressive disease. Germline CDR1 and CDR2: SGHDT and YYEEEE. Trimming left V 1 base short and J 8 bases short, with 16 bases between. The CDR3 spans 14 residues. To note about this clone: Its target is unknown.

The origin of this receptor is a human donor with classical Hodgkin lymphoma. This specimen was peripheral blood mononuclear cells (PBMCs), taken before the second cycle of nivolumab. The rearrangement links TRBV5-6 to TRBJ2-7; a possible D gene is TRBD2 (7 bases). The CDR3 reads CASSLKKGGRQQYF. The CDR3, as DNA: TGTGCCAGCAGCTTGAAAAAGGGGGGGAGGCAGCAGTACTTC.